This note documents a single TCR beta chain sequence. What it recognizes is unknown. These data belong to a study of cytomegalovirus exposure and HLA in healthy donors. Study observations and caveats: CMV serostatus was the sole immune exposure information available. V- and J-gene trimming in TCR beta was tied to a missense DCLRE1C variant by an analysis performed later. The study recorded around 160 TCR beta chains that were cytomegalovirus-associated. In a later analysis, the majority of CMV-associated beta chains seemingly showed HLA restriction.

Losses at the gene ends were 4 bases for V and 0 bases for J; bases not matched to a gene: 2. There are 16 residues in the CDR3. The germline V gene has CDR1 LNHDA and CDR2 SQIVND (reference sequence). The PCR employed 60 Vbeta primers together with 13 Jbeta primers. The data were produced by immunoSEQ multiplex PCR, yet TCRdb's version contains in-frame clones alone and is incomplete. The sample records under 200,000 clones, more than 65% being singletons. Material: PBMCs. The genes are TRBV19 and TRBJ2-3; 12 positions match TRBD2. The receptor was isolated from a woman in her 50s in good health and CMV-seronegative. The DNA for the CDR3 is TGTGCCAGTAGTACCGGACTAGCGGGAAGCACAGATACGCAGTATTTT. Translation: CASSTGLAGSTDTQYF.